Presented here are 29 T cell receptor beta chains from one specimen sequenced in a study of blood T cell repertoires in COVID-19. Profiled with immunoSEQ multiplex PCR; TCRdb holds only in-frame clones, not every one. The data hold 150,000 to 200,000 clones, with about 86% observed a single time. The sequenced sample consisted of peripheral blood. The source is a woman in her 30s with active or convalescent COVID-19.

The rearrangement joins TRBV13 to TRBJ2-2; a weak D match, TRBD2 (7 bases). Deletions cut 5 bases from V and 3 bases from J, with 13 bases between. The CDR3 spans 15 residues. Germline CDR1 and CDR2: PRHDT and FYEKMQ (reference sequence). The CDR3 sequence is CASSRGARDTGELFF. CDR3 DNA sequence: TGTGCCAGCAGCCGGGGGGCCCGGGACACCGGGGAGCTGTTTTTT.

The rearrangement links TRBV27 to TRBJ2-1; unclear D gene. The CDR3 runs 13 residues. CDR1 MNHEY and CDR2 SMNVEV come from the germline V gene (reference sequence). V lost 0 bases, J lost 3 bases, and 3 bases lay in between. In DNA, the CDR3 is TGTGCCAGCAGTTTATCCAACTACAATGAGCAGTTCTTC. It specifies CASSLSNYNEQFF.

The chain carries TRBV4-1 and TRBJ1-2; 7 nucleotides agree with TRBD1. CDR1 and CDR2 (germline): MGHRA, YSYEKL. This CDR3 spans 19 amino acids. Trimming at V came to 0 bases and at J to 1 base, leaving 14 bases not matched to a gene. The CDR3: CASSQDHERTGFLNYGYTF. The CDR3 coding sequence is TGCGCCAGCAGCCAAGATCACGAAAGGACAGGCTTCCTTAACTATGGCTACACCTTC.

The V gene is TRBV4-2, the J gene TRBJ2-3, with a tentative D call TRBD2 (7 bases). Germline V gene sequence: CDR1 LGHNA, CDR2 YNFKEQ. The CDR3 runs to 17 residues. V gave up 3 bases and J gave up 1 base, with 17 bases separating them. The CDR3 here is CASSHGSGGPGTDTQYF. The CDR3 DNA reads TGTGCCAGCAGCCATGGCTCGGGGGGCCCAGGCACAGATACGCAGTATTTT.

This clone showed up just once. This chain connects TRBV7-9 to TRBJ2-5, with 9 bases aligning to TRBD1. This CDR3 has 16 amino acids. Looked up from germline, CDR1 is SEHNR and CDR2 is FQNEAQ (reference sequence). With 3 bases clipped from V and 5 bases from J, the junction kept 10 bases outside the gene matches. CDR3 residues: CASSFEGQGGLETQYF. CDR3 bases: TGTGCCAGCAGCTTTGAGGGACAGGGAGGGCTCGAGACCCAGTACTTC.

V is TRBV25-1 and J is TRBJ1-2, with a tentative D call TRBD1 (6 bases). Germline lookup yields CDR1 MGHDK and CDR2 SYGVNS. V lost 3 bases, J lost 2 bases, and 19 bases lay in between. CDR3 length: 17 amino acids. As DNA, the CDR3 is TGTGCCAGCAGTGACAATCCGGGACAAGGCTCCAACTATGGCTACACCTTC. Translation: CASSDNPGQGSNYGYTF.

The CDR3 protein is CASSYSDSRNTEAFF. CDR3 bases: TGTGCCAGCAGTTACTCTGACAGTAGGAACACTGAAGCTTTCTTT. This chain joins TRBV6-5 and TRBJ1-1, with a tentative D call TRBD1 (5 bases). Germline CDR1 reads MNHEY; CDR2 reads SVGAGI. The V and J ends lost 0 bases and 1 base respectively, with 9 bases between them. The CDR3 contains 15 residues.

V usage is TRBV10-3 and J usage is TRBJ1-5, with unresolved D. The CDR3 length is 12 residues. Trimming removed 2 bases at V and 7 bases at J, with 6 bases between. The germline gives CDR1 ENHRY, CDR2 SYGVKD. The CDR3 protein is CAISEGEQPQHF. In DNA form, the CDR3 reads TGTGCCATCAGTGAGGGGGAGCAGCCCCAGCATTTT.

This sequence joins TRBV28 and TRBJ2-2; 12 bases align to TRBD2. Trimming removed 3 bases from V and 6 bases from J; junction bases left unmatched: 8. The CDR3 has 17 residues. Germline CDR1 and CDR2: MDHEN and SYDVKM. The CDR3 loop is CASSLTSGSHYPGELFF. CDR3 sequence (DNA): TGTGCCAGCAGTTTGACTAGCGGGAGTCATTACCCCGGGGAGCTGTTTTTT.

The chain combines TRBV4-1 with TRBJ2-3; 10 bases fit TRBD2. V shed 0 bases, J shed 8 bases, and the junction held 8 bases outside the gene matches. Germline lookup yields CDR1 MGHRA and CDR2 YSYEKL. This CDR3 comprises 16 residues. The CDR3 protein is CASSQEGAGGLGTQYF. CDR3 DNA: TGCGCCAGCAGCCAAGAAGGAGCGGGGGGGCTTGGTACGCAGTATTTT.

The chain employs TRBV5-1 and TRBJ2-3; D may be TRBD1 (5 bases). The CDR3 has 16 residues. Germline CDR1 reads SGHRS; CDR2 reads YFSETQ. V was clipped by 0 bases and J by 2 bases, with 13 bases between them. CDR3 sequence (DNA): TGCGCCAGCAGCTTGGGGCCCAACAGGTACACAGATACGCAGTATTTT. Translating gives CASSLGPNRYTDTQYF. Using reference TRBV5-1 and TRBJ2-3 for the parts outside the CDR3, the full variable domain is KAGVTQTPRYLIKTRGQQVTLSCSPISGHRSVSWYQQTPGQGLQFLFEYFSETQRNKGNFPGRFSGRQFSNSRSEMNVSTLELGDSALYLCASSLGPNRYTDTQYFGPGTRLTVL.

The CDR3 coding sequence is TGTGCCAGTAGTGCGACCGGGACTAGCGGGAGGGCCACGGATACGCAGTATTTT. It specifies CASSATGTSGRATDTQYF. The chain has TRBV19 and TRBJ2-3; 16 nucleotides match TRBD2. This CDR3 region has 18 residues. The V gene's germline CDR1 is LNHDA and CDR2 SQIVND (reference sequence). V was clipped by 5 bases and J by 6 bases; unmatched bases: 11.

The V gene is TRBV15, the J gene TRBJ1-2, with no clear D. Germline V gene lookup returns CDR1 LNHNV and CDR2 YYDKDF (reference sequence). V shed 0 bases and J shed 13 bases, with 15 bases lying between them. The CDR3 sequence is 13 residues long. The CDR3 nucleotides are TGTGCCACCAGCAGAGATCTCAAGAGGGAAGTCACCTTC. Protein product: CATSRDLKREVTF.

The chain uses TRBV5-6 and TRBJ1-1; TRBD1 aligns across 10 bases. The junction had 7 bases not matched to a gene; V was cut back by 4 bases and J by 1 base. CDR3 length equals 16 residues. The V gene's germline CDR1 is SGHDT and CDR2 YYEEEE. The CDR3 DNA follows: TGTGCCAGCAGCCCGGGACAGGGGAGATGGAACACTGAAGCTTTCTTT. It translates to CASSPGQGRWNTEAFF.

The sample holds many counts of this clone. The chain is built from TRBV5-4 and TRBJ2-3, with TRBD2 matching 10 bases. CDR1 and CDR2 from the germline V gene are SGHNT and YYREEE (reference sequence). The CDR3 runs to 16 residues. The V and J ends lost 4 bases and 4 bases, in that order; junction bases with no gene match: 9. The CDR3: CASSLPGSGRADTQYF. The DNA for the CDR3 is TGTGCCAGCAGCCTACCTGGGAGCGGGAGGGCAGATACGCAGTATTTT.

This clone was counted a single time. This chain uses TRBV2 with TRBJ1-5; D call uncertain. V lost 5 bases and J 8 bases, leaving 13 bases between the germline ends. CDR1 is SNHLY, CDR2 FYNNEI, per germline. The CDR3 has 13 amino acids. The CDR3 spells CASSKDVLEPQHF. CDR3 nucleotide sequence: TGTGCCAGCAGTAAAGACGTACTTGAGCCCCAGCATTTT. Full variable domain (outside the CDR3, taken from reference TRBV2 and TRBJ1-5): EPEVTQTPSHQVTQMGQEVILRCVPISNHLYFYWYRQILGQKVEFLVSFYNNEISEKSEIFDDQFSVERPDGSNFTLKIRSTKLEDSAMYFCASSKDVLEPQHFGDGTRLSIL.

V gene TRBV29-1 combines with J gene TRBJ2-3, with no clear D. The CDR3 has 13 amino acids. Per germline, CDR1 SQVTM and CDR2 ANQGSEA. V was cut by 8 bases and J by 0 bases, with 12 bases left in between. In DNA form, the CDR3 reads TGCAGCCTTGCTGCAACTAGCACAGATACGCAGTATTTT. It encodes CSLAATSTDTQYF.

This chain connects TRBV10-3 to TRBJ1-5, with 7 bases lining up with TRBD1. V gave up 4 bases and J gave up 1 base; unmatched junction bases: 1. Looked up from germline, CDR1 is ENHRY and CDR2 is SYGVKD. The CDR3 length is 14 residues. The CDR3 DNA is TGTGCCATCAGTGCGGGACAGAGCAATCAGCCCCAGCATTTT. Amino acids: CAISAGQSNQPQHF.

The chain has TRBV10-1 and TRBJ2-7, with D maybe TRBD2 (6 bases). V was trimmed by 3 bases and J by 5 bases, leaving 17 bases between them. The V gene's germline CDR1 is WNHNN and CDR2 SYGVQD (reference sequence). The CDR3 is made up of 15 amino acids. The CDR3 sequence: CASSDRDSMDHEQYF. In nucleotides, the CDR3 is TGCGCCAGCAGTGACCGGGACTCCATGGACCACGAGCAGTACTTC.

This clone was detected a few times. This chain uses TRBV10-1 with TRBJ2-2; D is unclear. CDR3 length: 14 residues. V lost 6 bases, J lost 6 bases, and 14 bases lay in between. Germline V gives CDR1 WNHNN, CDR2 SYGVQD (reference sequence). CDR3 amino acids: CASSPNSWSGELFF. For the CDR3, the DNA is TGCGCCAGCAGCCCAAATAGCTGGTCCGGGGAGCTGTTTTTT.

This clone was counted once. This chain joins TRBV6-2 or TRBV6-3 and TRBJ1-5, with 9 nucleotides matching TRBD1. CDR1 is MNHEY, CDR2 SVGEGT, per germline. The CDR3 loop spans 15 amino acids. The ends lost 6 bases at V and 5 bases at J; junction bases unmatched: 8. CDR3 bases: TGTGCCAGCAGCCCAGACAGGGGGTATCATCAGCCCCAGCATTTT. Translation: CASSPDRGYHQPQHF.

This clone has just a few counts. The chain combines TRBV27 with TRBJ1-5; 7 nucleotides agree with TRBD1. The V gene's germline CDR1 is MNHEY and CDR2 SMNVEV (reference sequence). The CDR3 extends over 15 amino acids. The junction had 6 bases not matched to a gene; V was cut back by 3 bases and J by 4 bases. CDR3 in DNA: TGTGCCAGCAGTTTCACAGGGGCTTATAATCAGCCCCAGCATTTT. This codes for CASSFTGAYNQPQHF.

The rearrangement joins TRBV6-5 to TRBJ2-7; TRBD1 matches at 10 bases. The germline CDR1 and CDR2 sequences are MNHEY and SVGAGI. Trimming at V came to 8 bases and at J to 1 base, leaving 2 bases not matched to a gene. This CDR3 has 13 residues. The CDR3 DNA reads TGTGCCAGCGGGACAGGGGATTCCTACGAGCAGTACTTC. This gives the protein CASGTGDSYEQYF.

The chain joins TRBV6-4 to TRBJ2-3, with D maybe TRBD2 (6 bases). Germline V gene lookup returns CDR1 MRHNA and CDR2 SNTAGT. This CDR3 spans 14 amino acids. Trimming pared 5 bases from V and 0 bases from J, leaving 9 bases between. The CDR3, as DNA: TGTGCCAGCAGTCGGGGACTTAGCACAGATACGCAGTATTTT. Amino acid sequence: CASSRGLSTDTQYF.

The rearrangement links TRBV5-4 to TRBJ1-2, with TRBD1 identical over 7 bases. The V gene's germline CDR1 is SGHNT and CDR2 YYREEE (reference sequence). V dropped 6 bases and J dropped 4; count of bases not matched to a gene: 9. This CDR3 spans 14 amino acids. CDR3 protein: CASTVGQAAYGYTF. The CDR3 coding sequence is TGTGCCAGCACCGTCGGACAGGCGGCCTATGGCTACACCTTC. Filled out from reference TRBV5-4 and TRBJ1-2, the complete variable domain reads ETGVTQSPTHLIKTRGQQVTLRCSSQSGHNTVSWYQQALGQGPQFIFQYYREEENGRGNFPPRFSGLQFPNYSSELNVNALELDDSALYLCASTVGQAAYGYTFGSGTRLTVV.

The chain combines TRBV19 with TRBJ1-1; D is perhaps TRBD1 (6 bases). The CDR3 loop spans 13 amino acids. Germline V gene data show CDR1 as LNHDA and CDR2 as SQIVND (reference sequence). Trimming took off 6 bases at V and 3 bases at J, with 11 bases between the two ends. The CDR3 is CASSNPGDTEAFF. CDR3 nucleotide sequence: TGTGCCAGTAGCAATCCAGGGGACACTGAAGCTTTCTTT.

V and J are TRBV15 and TRBJ1-2; D not certain. V was pared by 0 bases and J by 4 bases, with 12 bases between. Germline CDR1 is LNHNV and CDR2 is YYDKDF (reference sequence). The CDR3 consists of 15 residues. This chain's CDR3 is CATSRDQAGPYGYTF. DNA for the CDR3: TGTGCCACCAGCAGAGATCAGGCCGGCCCCTATGGCTACACCTTC.

The J gene is TRBJ1-5, the V gene TRBV7-8; TRBD1 might be the D (6 bases). CDR3 length: 17 residues. Germline CDR1 is SGHVS and CDR2 is FQNEAQ. Trimming left V 4 bases short and J 0 bases short, with 16 bases between. CDR3 bases: TGTGCCAGCAGCTCGAGGCCGGGACAATATAGCAATCAGCCCCAGCATTTT. It translates to CASSSRPGQYSNQPQHF.

This chain links TRBV3-1 (or the pseudogene TRBV3-2) with TRBJ1-6; no clear D gene. Germline V gene sequence: CDR1 LGHDT, CDR2 YNNKEL (reference sequence). The CDR3 consists of 17 residues. Deletions cut 0 bases from V and 10 bases from J, with 19 bases between. CDR3 in DNA: TGTGCCAGCAGCCAAGATGCCCCGGGGTCTGTATACTCACCCCTCCACTTT. It encodes CASSQDAPGSVYSPLHF.